Included here is one T cell receptor beta chain sequence, with context. No antigen is known for it. These data belong to a study of long-term antiretroviral therapy in people with HIV. V dropped 1 base and J dropped 0; count of bases not matched to a gene: 6. The CDR3 consists of 19 residues. Germline-derived CDR1 and CDR2 are MNHEY and SMNVEV (reference sequence). Study conclusions and caveats: Increased diversity was seen after ART, yet it remained lower than in transplant donor controls. Narrower CDR3 length ranges marked HIV repertoires relative to controls.

Assay version v3.0 of immunoSEQ was used, and it was run at survey level. TCRdb's copy holds only in-frame clones and misses some; the assay was immunoSEQ multiplex PCR. This table holds 15,000 or so clones, 88% found once. The cryopreserved samples used held 1-10 million PBMC prior to extraction of DNA. The sequencing here drew on unsorted PBMCs, taken 6.2 years after starting antiretroviral therapy. V gene TRBV27 combines with J gene TRBJ2-5; 15 bases fit TRBD2. This clonotype originated in a man aged 35-49 years with HIV. CDR3 region: CASSLLGLAGGPYQETQYF. The CDR3 DNA is TGTGCCAGCAGTTTATTGGGACTAGCGGGAGGCCCCTACCAAGAGACCCAGTACTTC.